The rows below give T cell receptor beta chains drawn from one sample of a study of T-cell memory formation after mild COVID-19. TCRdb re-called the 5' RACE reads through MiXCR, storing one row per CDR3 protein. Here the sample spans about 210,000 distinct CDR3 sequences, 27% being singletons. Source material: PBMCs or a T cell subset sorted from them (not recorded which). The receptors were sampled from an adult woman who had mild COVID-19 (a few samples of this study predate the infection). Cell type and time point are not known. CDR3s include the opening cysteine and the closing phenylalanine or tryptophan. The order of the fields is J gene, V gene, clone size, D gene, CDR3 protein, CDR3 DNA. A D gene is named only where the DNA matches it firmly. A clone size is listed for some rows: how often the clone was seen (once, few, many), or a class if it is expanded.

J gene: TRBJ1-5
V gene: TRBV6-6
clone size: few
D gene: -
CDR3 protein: CASSYTTRGGQPQHF
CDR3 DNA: TGTGCCAGCAGTTATACTACCAGGGGCGGTCAGCCCCAGCATTTT

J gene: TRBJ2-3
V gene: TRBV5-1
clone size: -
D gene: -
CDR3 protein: CASSLIGTTADTQYF
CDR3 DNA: TGCGCCAGCAGCTTGATAGGGACCACGGCAGATACGCAGTATTTT

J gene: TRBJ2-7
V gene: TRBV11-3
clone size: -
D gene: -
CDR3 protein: CASSHTQVFSYEQYF
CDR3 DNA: TGTGCCAGCAGCCATACACAGGTCTTCTCCTACGAGCAGTACTTC

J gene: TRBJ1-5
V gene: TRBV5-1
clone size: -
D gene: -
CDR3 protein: CASSLGSGIHQPQHF
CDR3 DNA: TGCGCCAGCAGCTTGGGATCGGGAATCCATCAGCCCCAGCATTTT

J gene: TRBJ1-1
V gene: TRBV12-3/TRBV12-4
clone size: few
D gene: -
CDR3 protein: CASSPRGEASMNTEAFF
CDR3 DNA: TGTGCCAGCAGCCCGCGAGGGGAGGCGTCGATGAACACTGAAGCTTTCTTT

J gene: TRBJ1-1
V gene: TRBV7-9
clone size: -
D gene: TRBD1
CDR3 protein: CASSLEGAGSEAFF
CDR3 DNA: TGTGCCAGCAGCTTAGAGGGGGCAGGGAGCGAGGCTTTCTTT

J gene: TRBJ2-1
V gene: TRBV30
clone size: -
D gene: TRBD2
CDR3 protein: CAWRKGGSSYNEQFF
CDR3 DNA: TGTGCCTGGAGGAAAGGCGGGAGCTCCTACAATGAGCAGTTCTTC

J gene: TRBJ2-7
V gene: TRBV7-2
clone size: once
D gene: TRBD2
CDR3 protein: CASSFSGSVPYEQYF
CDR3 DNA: TGTGCCAGCAGCTTTAGCGGGAGTGTCCCCTACGAGCAGTACTTC

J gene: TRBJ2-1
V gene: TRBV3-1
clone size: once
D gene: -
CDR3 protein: CASSQGSRDRGNEQFF
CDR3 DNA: TGTGCCAGCAGCCAGGGTTCTCGGGATCGGGGCAATGAGCAGTTCTTC

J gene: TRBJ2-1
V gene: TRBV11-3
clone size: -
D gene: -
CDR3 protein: CASSLEHTREQFF
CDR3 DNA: TGTGCCAGCAGCTTAGAGCATACGCGTGAGCAGTTCTTC

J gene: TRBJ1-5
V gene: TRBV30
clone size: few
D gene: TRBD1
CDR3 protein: CAWSKDRSWLNQPQHF
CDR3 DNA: TGTGCCTGGAGCAAGGACAGGTCTTGGCTAAATCAGCCCCAGCATTTT

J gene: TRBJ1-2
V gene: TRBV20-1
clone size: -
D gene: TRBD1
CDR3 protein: CSAGDRDLSNYGYTF
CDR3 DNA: TGCAGTGCTGGGGACAGAGACCTCTCTAACTATGGCTACACCTTC

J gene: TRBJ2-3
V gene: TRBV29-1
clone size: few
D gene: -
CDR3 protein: CSVPTKGSSTDTQYF
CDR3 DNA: TGCAGCGTGCCAACCAAGGGGTCTAGCACAGATACGCAGTATTTT

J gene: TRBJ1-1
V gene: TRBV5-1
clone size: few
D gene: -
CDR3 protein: CASLLGTSMNTEAFF
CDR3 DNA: TGCGCCAGCCTCCTGGGGACTTCGATGAACACTGAAGCTTTCTTT

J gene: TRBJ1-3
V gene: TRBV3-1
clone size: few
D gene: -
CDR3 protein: CASSQTRGNTIYF
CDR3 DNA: TGTGCCAGCAGCCAAACCCGTGGAAACACCATATATTTT

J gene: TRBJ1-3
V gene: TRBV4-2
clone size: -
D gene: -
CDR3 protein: CASSQRGTGNTIYF
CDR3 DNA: TGTGCCAGCAGCCAAAGGGGTACTGGAAACACCATATATTTT

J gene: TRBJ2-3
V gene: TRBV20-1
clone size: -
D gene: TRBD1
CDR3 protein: CSARDTPWDRGSTDTQYF
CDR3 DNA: TGCAGTGCTAGAGATACCCCATGGGACAGGGGAAGCACAGATACGCAGTATTTT

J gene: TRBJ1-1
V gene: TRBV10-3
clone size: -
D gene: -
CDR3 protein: CAISEGENTEAFF
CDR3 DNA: TGTGCCATCAGTGAGGGGGAAAACACTGAAGCTTTCTTT

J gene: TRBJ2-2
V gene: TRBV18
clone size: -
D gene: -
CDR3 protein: CASSPVTGMNTGELFF
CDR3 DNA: TGTGCCAGCTCACCAGTAACGGGCATGAACACCGGGGAGCTGTTTTTT

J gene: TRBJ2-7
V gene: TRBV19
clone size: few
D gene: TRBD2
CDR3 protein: CASSVRPGLVHNEQYF
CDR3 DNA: TGTGCCAGTAGTGTACGACCGGGACTAGTCCACAACGAGCAGTACTTC

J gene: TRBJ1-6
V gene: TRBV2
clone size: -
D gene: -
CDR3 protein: CASSSRGSSYNSPLHF
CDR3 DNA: TGTGCCAGCAGCTCCAGGGGAAGCTCCTATAATTCACCCCTCCACTTT

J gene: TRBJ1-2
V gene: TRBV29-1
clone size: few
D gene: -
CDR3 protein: CSVEEAGTRLGYGYTF
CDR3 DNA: TGCAGCGTTGAAGAAGCAGGGACTCGGCTAGGCTATGGCTACACCTTC

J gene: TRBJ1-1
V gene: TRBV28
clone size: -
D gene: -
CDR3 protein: CASSSTPTEAFF
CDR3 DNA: TGTGCCAGCAGTTCCACACCCACTGAAGCTTTCTTT

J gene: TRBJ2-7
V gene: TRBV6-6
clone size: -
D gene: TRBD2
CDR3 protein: CASSSPLAFEQYF
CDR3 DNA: TGTGCCAGCAGTTCCCCACTAGCGTTCGAGCAGTACTTC

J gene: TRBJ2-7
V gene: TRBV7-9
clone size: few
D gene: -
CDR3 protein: CASTEDSYEQYF
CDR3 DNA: TGTGCCAGCACCGAAGACTCCTACGAGCAGTACTTC

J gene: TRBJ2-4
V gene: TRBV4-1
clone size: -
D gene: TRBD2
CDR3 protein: CASSGPTSGENIQYF
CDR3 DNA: TGCGCCAGCAGTGGTCCGACTAGCGGCGAAAACATTCAGTACTTC

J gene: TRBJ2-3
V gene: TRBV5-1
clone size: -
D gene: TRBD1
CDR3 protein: CASSSRDRRIDTQYF
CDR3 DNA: TGCGCCAGCAGTAGCCGGGACAGGAGGATAGATACGCAGTATTTT

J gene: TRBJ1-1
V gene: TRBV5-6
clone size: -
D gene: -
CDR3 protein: CASSLVAPLSTEAFF
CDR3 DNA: TGTGCCAGCAGCTTGGTGGCCCCCCTGTCGACTGAAGCTTTCTTT

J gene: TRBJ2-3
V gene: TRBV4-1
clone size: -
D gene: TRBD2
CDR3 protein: CASSPDRDYYTDTQYF
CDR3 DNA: TGCGCCAGCAGCCCTGACCGGGACTATTACACAGATACGCAGTATTTT

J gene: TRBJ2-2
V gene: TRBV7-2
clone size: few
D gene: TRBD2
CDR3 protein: CASSTRASGSYRAGELFF
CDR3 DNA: TGTGCCAGCAGCACCCGGGCTAGCGGGAGTTACAGGGCCGGGGAGCTGTTTTTT